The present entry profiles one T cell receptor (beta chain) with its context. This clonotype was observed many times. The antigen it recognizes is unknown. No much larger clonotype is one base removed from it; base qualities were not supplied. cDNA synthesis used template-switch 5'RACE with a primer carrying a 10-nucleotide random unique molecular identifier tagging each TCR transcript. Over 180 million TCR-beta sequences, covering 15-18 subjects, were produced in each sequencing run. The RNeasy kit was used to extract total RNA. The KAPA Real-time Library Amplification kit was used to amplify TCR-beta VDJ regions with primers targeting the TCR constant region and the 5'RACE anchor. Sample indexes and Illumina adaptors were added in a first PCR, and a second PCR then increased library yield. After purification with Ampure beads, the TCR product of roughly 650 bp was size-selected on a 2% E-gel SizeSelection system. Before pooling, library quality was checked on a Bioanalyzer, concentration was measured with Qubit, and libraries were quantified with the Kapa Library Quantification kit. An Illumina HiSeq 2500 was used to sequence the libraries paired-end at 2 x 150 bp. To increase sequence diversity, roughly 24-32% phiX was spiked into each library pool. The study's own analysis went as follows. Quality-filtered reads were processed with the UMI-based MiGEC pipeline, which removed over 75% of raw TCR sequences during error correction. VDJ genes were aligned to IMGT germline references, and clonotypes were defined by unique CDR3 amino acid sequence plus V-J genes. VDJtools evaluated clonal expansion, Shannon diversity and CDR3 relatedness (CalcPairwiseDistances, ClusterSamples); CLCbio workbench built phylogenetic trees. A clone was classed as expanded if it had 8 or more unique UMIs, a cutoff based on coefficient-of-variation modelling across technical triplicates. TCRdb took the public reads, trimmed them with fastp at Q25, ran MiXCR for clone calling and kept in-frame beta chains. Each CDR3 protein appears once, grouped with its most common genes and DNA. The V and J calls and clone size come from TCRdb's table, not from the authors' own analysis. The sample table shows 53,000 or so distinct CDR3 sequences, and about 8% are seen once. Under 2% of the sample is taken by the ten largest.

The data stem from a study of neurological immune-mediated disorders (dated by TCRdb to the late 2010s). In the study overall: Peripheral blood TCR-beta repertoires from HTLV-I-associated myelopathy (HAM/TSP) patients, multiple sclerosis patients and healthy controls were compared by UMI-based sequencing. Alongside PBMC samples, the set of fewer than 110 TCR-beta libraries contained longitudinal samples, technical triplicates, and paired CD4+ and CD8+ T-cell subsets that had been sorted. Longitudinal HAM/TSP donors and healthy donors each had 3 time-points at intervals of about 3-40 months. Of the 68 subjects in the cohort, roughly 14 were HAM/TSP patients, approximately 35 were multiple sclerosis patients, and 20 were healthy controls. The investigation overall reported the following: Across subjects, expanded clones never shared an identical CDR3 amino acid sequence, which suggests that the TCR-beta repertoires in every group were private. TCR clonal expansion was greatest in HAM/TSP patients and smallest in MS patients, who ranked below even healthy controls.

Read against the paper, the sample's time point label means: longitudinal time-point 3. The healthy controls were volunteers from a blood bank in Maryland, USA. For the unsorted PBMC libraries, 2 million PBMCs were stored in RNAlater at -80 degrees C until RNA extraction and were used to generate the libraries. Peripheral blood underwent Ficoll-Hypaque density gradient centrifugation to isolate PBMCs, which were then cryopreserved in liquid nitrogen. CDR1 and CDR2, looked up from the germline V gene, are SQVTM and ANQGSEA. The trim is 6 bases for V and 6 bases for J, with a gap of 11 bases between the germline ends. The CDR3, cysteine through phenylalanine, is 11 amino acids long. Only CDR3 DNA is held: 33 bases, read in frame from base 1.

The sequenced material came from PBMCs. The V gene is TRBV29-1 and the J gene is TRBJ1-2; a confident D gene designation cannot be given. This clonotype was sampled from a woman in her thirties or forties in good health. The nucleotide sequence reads TGCAGCGTAGGATCCCAGGATGGCTACACCTTC. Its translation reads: CSVGSQDGYTF.